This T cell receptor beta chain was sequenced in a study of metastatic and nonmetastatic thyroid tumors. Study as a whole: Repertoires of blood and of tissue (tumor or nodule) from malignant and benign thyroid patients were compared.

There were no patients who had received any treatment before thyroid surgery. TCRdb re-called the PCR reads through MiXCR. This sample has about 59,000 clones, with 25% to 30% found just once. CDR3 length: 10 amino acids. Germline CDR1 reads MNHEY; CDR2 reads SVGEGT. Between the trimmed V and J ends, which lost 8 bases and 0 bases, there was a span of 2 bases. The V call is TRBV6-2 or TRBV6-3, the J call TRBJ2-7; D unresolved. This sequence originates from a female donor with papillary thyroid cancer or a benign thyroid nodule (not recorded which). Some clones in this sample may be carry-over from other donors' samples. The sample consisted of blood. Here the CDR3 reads CASGSYEQYF. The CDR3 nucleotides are TGTGCCAGCGGCTCCTACGAGCAGTACTTC.